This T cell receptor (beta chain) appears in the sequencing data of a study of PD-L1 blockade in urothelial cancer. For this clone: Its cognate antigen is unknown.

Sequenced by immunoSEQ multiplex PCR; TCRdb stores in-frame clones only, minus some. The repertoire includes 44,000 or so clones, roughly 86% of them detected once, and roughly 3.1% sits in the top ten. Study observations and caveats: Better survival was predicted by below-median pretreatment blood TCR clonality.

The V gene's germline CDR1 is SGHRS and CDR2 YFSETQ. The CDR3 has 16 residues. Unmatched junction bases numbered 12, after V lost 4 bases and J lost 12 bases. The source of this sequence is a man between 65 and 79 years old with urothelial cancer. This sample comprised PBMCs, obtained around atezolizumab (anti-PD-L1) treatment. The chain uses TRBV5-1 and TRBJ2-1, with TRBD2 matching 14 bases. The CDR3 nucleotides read TGCGCCAGCAGCGTGGGGGGACTAGCGGGGGCGTCGGGGCAGTTCTTC. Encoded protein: CASSVGGLAGASGQFF.